This T cell receptor beta chain is from a study of CD8 T cells in Susac syndrome. An input of about 0.45 to 1 ug of RNA was subjected to reverse transcription using random hexamers. The method of amplification for TCR beta CDR3 was immunoSEQ multiplex PCR, covering 54 Vbeta and 13 Jbeta. TCRdb reanalysed the immunoSEQ multiplex PCR reads using MiXCR and keeps one entry per CDR3 protein. The sample lists about 150,000 distinct CDR3 sequences, approximately 96% occurring once. Study-wide results and caveats: TCR sequencing and HLA analysis covered a relatively small number of individuals.

Notes on this clonotype: The target antigen is unknown.

CDR3 length equals 15 residues. Germline V lookup: CDR1 SQVTM, CDR2 ANQGSEA. V lost 3 bases and J 0 bases, leaving 9 bases between the germline ends. Recently defined diagnostic criteria classed the Susac syndrome patients as definite or probable. CD8+ and CD4+ T cells were negatively isolated; TEMRA cells were FACS-enriched. This rearrangement joins TRBV29-1 to TRBJ2-6; D is ambiguous. Specimen: CD4+ T cells from PBMCs. The receptor's source is a human donor with Susac syndrome. This CDR3 reads CSVEVWVSGANVLTF. The CDR3 DNA is TGCAGCGTTGAGGTATGGGTCTCTGGGGCCAACGTCCTGACTTTC.